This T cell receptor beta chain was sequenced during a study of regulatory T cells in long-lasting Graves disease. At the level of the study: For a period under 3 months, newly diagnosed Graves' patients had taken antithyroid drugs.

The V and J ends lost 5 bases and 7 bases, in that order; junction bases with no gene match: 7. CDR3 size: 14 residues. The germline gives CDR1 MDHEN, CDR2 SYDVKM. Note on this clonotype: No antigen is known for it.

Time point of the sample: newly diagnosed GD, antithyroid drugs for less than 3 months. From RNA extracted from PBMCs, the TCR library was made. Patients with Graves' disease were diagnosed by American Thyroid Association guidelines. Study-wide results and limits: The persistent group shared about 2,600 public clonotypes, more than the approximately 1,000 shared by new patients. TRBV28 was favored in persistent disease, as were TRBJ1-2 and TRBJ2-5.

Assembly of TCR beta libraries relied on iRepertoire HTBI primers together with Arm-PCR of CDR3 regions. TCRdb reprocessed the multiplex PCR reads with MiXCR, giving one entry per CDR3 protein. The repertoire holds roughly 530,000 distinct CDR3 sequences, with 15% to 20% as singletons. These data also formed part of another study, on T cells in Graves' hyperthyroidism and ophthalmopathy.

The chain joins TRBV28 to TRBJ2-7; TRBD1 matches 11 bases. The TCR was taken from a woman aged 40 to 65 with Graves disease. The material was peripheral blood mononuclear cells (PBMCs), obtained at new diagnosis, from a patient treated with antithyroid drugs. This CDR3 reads CASSLWDRGKEQYF. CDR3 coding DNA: TGTGCCAGCAGTCTTTGGGACAGGGGGAAAGAGCAGTACTTC.